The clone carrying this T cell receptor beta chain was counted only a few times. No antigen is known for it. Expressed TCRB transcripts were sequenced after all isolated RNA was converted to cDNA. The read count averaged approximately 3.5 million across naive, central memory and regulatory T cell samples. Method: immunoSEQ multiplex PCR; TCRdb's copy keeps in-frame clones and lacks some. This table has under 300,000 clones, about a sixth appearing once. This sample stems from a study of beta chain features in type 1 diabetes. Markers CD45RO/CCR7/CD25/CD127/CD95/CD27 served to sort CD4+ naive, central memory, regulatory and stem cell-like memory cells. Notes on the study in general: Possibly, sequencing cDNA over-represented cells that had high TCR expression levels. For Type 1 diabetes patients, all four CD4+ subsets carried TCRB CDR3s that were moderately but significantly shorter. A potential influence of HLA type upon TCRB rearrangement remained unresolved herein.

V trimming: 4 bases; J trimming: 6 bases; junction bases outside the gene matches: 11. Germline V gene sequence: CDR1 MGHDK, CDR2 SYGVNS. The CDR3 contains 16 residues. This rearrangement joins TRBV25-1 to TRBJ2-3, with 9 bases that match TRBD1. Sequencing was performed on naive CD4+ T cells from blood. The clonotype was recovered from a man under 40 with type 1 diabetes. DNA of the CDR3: TGTGCCAGCAGTGGGATGGGACAGGGAGTAGCGGATACGCAGTATTTT. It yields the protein CASSGMGQGVADTQYF.